The entry that follows covers one T cell receptor (beta chain) sequence. Its target is not known. Using a J-beta primer mix together with a sample-barcoded 5' primer, a second PCR was run for about 7 to 12 cycles. A template-switch adaptor containing 12 random nucleotides labeled each cDNA molecule. Each CDR3 protein gets one entry after TCRdb re-called the 5' RACE reads with MiXCR. The data contain fewer than 750,000 distinct CDR3 sequences, roughly half of them singletons. Ranging in age from roughly 6 to 95, the donors were healthy Caucasian individuals from Russia. V shed 0 bases, J shed 5 bases, and the junction held 1 base outside the gene matches. The CDR3 covers 14 residues. Germline CDR1 is MNHNS and CDR2 is SASEGT. The data were taken from a study of blood T cells in healthy people across ages. Overall study findings and caveats: As age increased, TCR beta diversity per million T cells fell in a roughly linear fashion. It was held that the diversity estimates obtained from one million T cells were underestimates.

This sequence originates from an elderly woman in good health. The specimen was blood. The chain uses TRBV6-1 and TRBJ1-5, with TRBD1 matching over 7 bases. The CDR3 coding sequence is TGTGCCAGCAGTGAAGCAGGGGGCTATCAGCCCCAGCATTTT. Protein product: CASSEAGGYQPQHF.